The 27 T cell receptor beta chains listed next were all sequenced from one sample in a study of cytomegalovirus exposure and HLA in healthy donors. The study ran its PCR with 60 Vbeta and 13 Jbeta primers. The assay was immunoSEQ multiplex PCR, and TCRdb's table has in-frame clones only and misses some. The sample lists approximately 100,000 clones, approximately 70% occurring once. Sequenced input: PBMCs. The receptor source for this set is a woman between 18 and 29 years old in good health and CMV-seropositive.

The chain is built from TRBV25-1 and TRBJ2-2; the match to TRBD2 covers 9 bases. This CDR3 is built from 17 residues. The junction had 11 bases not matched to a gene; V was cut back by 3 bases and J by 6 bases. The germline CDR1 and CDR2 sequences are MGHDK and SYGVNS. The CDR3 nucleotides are TGTGCCAGCAGTGAGATGGCGGGAGGGTGGTCGGCCGGGGAGCTGTTTTTT. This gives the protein CASSEMAGGWSAGELFF.

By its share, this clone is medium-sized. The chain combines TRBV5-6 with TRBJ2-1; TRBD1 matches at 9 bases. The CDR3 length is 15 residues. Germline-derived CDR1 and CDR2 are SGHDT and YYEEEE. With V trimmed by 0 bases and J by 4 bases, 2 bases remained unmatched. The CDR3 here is CASSLGDREYNEQFF. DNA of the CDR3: TGTGCCAGCAGCTTGGGGGACAGGGAATACAATGAGCAGTTCTTC.

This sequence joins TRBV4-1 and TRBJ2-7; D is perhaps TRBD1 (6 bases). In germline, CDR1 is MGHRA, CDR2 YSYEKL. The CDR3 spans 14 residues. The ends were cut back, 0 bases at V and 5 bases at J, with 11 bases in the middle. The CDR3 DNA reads TGCGCCAGCAGCCAAGAGACAGGTCATCACGAGCAGTACTTC. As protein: CASSQETGHHEQYF.

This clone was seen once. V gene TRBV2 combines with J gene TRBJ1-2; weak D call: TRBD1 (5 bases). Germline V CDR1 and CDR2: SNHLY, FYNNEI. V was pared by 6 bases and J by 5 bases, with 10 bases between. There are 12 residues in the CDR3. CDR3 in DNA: TGTGCCAGCAGGGGAGGGGTGTATGGCTACACCTTC. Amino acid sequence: CASRGGVYGYTF.

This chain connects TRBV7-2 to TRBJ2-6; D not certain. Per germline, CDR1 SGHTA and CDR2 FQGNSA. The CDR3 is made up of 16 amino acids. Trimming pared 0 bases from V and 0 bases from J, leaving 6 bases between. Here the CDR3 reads CASSLAASSGANVLTF. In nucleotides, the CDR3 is TGTGCCAGCAGCTTAGCGGCCAGCTCTGGGGCCAACGTCCTGACTTTC. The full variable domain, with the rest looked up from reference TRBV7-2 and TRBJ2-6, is GAGVSQSPSNKVTEKGKDVELRCDPISGHTALYWYRQSLGQGLEFLIYFQGNSAPDKSGLPSDRFSAERTGGSVSTLTIQRTQQEDSAVYLCASSLAASSGANVLTFGAGSRLTVL.

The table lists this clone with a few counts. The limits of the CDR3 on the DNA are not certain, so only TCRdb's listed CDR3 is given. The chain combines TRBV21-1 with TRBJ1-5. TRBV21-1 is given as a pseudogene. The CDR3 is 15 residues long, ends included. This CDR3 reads CASPFFGRGNQPQHF.

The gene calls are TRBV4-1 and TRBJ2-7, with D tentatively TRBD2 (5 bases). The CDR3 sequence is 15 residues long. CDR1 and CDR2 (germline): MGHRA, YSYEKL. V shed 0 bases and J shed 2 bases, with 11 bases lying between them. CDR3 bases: TGCGCCAGCAGCCAAGATCCAGCGGCAGCCTACGAGCAGTACTTC. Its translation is CASSQDPAAAYEQYF.

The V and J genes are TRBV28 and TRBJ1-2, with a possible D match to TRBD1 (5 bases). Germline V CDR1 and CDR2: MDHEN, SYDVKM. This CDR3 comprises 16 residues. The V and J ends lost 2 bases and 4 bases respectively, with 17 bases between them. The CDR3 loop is CASSLTGPQASYGYTF. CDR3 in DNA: TGTGCCAGCAGTTTAACCGGGCCACAGGCTTCCTATGGCTACACCTTC.

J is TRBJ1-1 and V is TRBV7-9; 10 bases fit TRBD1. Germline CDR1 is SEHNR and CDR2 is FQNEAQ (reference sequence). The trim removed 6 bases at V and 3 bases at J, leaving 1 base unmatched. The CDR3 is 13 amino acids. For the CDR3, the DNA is TGTGCCAGCAGTGGACAGGGGGACACTGAAGCTTTCTTT. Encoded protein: CASSGQGDTEAFF. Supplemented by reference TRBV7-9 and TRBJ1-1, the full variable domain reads DTGVSQNPRHKITKRGQNVTFRCDPISEHNRLYWYRQTLGQGPEFLTYFQNEAQLEKSRLLSDRFSAERPKGSFSTLEIQRTEQGDSAMYLCASSGQGDTEAFFGQGTRLTVV.

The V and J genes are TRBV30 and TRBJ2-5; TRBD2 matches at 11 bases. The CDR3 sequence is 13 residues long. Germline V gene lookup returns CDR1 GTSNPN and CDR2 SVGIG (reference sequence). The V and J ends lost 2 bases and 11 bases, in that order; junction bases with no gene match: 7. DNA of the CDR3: TGTGCCTGGAGTTCTAGCGGGAGGAGGGAGCAGTACTTC. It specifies CAWSSSGRREQYF.

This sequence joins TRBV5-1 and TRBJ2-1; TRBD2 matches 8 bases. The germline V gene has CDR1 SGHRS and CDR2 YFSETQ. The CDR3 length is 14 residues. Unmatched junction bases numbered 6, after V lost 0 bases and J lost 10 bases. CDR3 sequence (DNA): TGCGCCAGCAGCTTGGGAGCTAGCGGGCAAGAGCAGTTCTTC. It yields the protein CASSLGASGQEQFF.

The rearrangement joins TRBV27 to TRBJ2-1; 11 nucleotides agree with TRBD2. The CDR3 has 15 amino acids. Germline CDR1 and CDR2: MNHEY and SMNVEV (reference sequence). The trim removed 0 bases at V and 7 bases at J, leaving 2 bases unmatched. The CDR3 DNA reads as TGTGCCAGCAGTTTATCACTAGCGGGAGTGAATGAGCAGTTCTTC. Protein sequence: CASSLSLAGVNEQFF.

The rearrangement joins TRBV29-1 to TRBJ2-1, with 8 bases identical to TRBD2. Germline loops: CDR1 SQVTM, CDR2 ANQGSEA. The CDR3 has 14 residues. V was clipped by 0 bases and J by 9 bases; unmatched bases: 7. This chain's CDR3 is CSVEDERTSFEQFF. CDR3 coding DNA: TGCAGCGTTGAAGATGAGAGGACTAGCTTTGAGCAGTTCTTC.

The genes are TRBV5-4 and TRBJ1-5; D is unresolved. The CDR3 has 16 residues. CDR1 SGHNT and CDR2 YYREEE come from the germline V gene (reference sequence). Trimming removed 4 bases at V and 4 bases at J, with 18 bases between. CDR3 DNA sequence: TGTGCCAGCAGCCCCGGCGGGTCAGCCCCAAATCAGCCCCAGCATTTT. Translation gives CASSPGGSAPNQPQHF.

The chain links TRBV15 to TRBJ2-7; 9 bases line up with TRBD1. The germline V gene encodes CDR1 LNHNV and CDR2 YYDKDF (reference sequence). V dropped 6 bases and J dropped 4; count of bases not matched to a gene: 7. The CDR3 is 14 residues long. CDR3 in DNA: TGTGCCACCAGGGAGGACAGGGGTCAATACGAGCAGTACTTC. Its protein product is CATREDRGQYEQYF.

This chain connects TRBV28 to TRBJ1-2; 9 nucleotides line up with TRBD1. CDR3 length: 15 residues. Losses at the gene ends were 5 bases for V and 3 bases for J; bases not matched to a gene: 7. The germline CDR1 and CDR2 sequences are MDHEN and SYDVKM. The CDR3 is CASSKGDRADYGYTF. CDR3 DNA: TGTGCCAGCAGTAAAGGGGACAGGGCGGACTATGGCTACACCTTC.

The CDR3 nucleotides are TGCGCCAGCAGTTCCGGGGTCTCCTACGAGCAGTACTTC. Amino acids: CASSSGVSYEQYF. This rearrangement joins TRBV4-3 to TRBJ2-7, with a weak D call TRBD2 (5 bases). This CDR3 region has 13 residues. The ends were cut back, 6 bases at V and 0 bases at J, with 9 bases in the middle. In germline, CDR1 is LGHNA, CDR2 YSLEER.

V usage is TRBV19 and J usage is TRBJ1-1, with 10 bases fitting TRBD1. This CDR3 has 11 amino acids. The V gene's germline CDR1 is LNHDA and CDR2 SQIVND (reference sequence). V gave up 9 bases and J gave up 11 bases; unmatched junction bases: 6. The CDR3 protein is CARGQGSGAFF. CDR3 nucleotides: TGTGCCAGGGGACAGGGGAGTGGTGCTTTCTTT.

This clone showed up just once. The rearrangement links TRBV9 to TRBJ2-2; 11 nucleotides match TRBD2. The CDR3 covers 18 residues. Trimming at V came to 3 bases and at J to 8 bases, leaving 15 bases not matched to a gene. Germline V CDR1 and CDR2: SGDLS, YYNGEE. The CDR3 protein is CASSAPLSGRAVTGELFF. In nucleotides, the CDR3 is TGTGCCAGCAGCGCGCCTCTTAGCGGGAGGGCCGTAACGGGGGAGCTGTTTTTT.

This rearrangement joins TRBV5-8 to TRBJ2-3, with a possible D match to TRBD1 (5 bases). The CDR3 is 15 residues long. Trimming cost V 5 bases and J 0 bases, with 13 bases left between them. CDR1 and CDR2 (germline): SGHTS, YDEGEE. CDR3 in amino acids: CASSLQVSSTDTQYF. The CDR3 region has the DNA TGTGCCAGCAGTTTACAGGTTTCTAGCACAGATACGCAGTATTTT.

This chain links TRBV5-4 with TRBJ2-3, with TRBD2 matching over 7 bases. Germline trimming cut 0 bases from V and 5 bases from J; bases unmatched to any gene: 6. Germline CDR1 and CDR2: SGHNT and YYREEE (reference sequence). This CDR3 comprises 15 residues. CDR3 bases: TGTGCCAGCAGCTTGGGAAGCGGGATGGAAGATACGCAGTATTTT. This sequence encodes CASSLGSGMEDTQYF.

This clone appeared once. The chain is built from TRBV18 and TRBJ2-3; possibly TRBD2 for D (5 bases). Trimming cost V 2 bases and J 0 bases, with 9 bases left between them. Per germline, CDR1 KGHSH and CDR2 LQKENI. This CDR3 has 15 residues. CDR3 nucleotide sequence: TGTGCCAGCTCACCAATGGAGCGGAGCACAGATACGCAGTATTTT. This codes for CASSPMERSTDTQYF.

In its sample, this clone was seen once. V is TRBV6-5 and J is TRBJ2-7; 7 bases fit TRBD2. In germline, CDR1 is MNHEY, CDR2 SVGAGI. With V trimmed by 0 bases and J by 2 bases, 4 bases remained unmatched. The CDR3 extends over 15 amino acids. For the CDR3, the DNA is TGTGCCAGCAGTTACTCAGGCGGGGGTACCTACGAGCAGTACTTC. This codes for CASSYSGGGTYEQYF.

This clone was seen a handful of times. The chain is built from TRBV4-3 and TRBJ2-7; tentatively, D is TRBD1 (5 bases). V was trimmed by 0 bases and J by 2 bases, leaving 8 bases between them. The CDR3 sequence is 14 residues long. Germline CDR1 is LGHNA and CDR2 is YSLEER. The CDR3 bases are TGCGCCAGCAGCCAAGATCAGGGTCCCTACGAGCAGTACTTC. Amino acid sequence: CASSQDQGPYEQYF.

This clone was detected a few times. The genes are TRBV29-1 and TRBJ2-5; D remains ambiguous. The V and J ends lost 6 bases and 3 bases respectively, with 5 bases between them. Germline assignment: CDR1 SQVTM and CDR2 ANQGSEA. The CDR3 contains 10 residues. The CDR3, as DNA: TGCAGCGTGGCCAAAGAGACCCAGTACTTC. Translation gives CSVAKETQYF.

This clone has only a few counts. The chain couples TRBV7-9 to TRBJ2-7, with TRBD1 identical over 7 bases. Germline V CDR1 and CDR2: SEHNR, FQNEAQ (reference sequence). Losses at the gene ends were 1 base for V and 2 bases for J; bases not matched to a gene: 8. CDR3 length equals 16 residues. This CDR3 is CASSLDPKGATYEQYF. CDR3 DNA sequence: TGTGCCAGCAGCTTAGACCCCAAGGGGGCAACCTACGAGCAGTACTTC.

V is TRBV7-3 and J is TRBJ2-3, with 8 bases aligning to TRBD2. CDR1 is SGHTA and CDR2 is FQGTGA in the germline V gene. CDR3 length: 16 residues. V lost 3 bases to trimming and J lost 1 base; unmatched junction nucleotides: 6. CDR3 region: CASSLPSREGTDTQYF. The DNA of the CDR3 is TGTGCCAGCAGCTTGCCCTCGCGGGAGGGCACAGATACGCAGTATTTT.